The clone carrying this TCR beta chain was recorded at least ten times. Unique molecular identifiers were present on the cDNA, and a universal primer site came from template switching. TCRdb fed the 5' RACE reads into MiXCR, producing one record per CDR3 protein. The repertoire holds roughly 690,000 distinct CDR3 sequences, approximately 6.1% seen once, with roughly 1.6% in the top ten. The data stem from a study of identical twins. Sequenced: naive T cells sorted from blood. The clonotype comes from a man aged 18 to 30 in good health.

CDR3 coding DNA: TGTGCCAGCAGCCAAGACCCACGAGAGCAGTTCTTC. This codes for CASSQDPREQFF. This chain links TRBV3-1 with TRBJ2-1; D remains ambiguous. The CDR3 runs 12 residues. Germline V gene data show CDR1 as LGHDT and CDR2 as YNNKEL (reference sequence). The V end lost 0 bases, the J end lost 10 bases, and 7 bases lay between the germline ends.